The entry that follows covers one TCR beta chain sequence. V lost 4 bases to trimming and J lost 9 bases; unmatched junction nucleotides: 17. This CDR3 comprises 16 residues. Germline V lookup: CDR1 SGDLS, CDR2 YYNGEE. This specimen comes from a study of blood T cell repertoires in COVID-19. The wider study: Acute and convalescent COVID-19 specimens originated in the United States, Italy and Spain. The analysed material was cDNA or gDNA that came from T cells, B-cell-depleted T cells, or PBMCs.

Original handling: Scientists estimated how many nucleated cells there were by amplifying reference gene primers. Some clones are missing from TCRdb's copy, which holds only in-frame ones; the method was immunoSEQ multiplex PCR. That table supplies the V and J calls and clone size; D and trimming were determined from the DNA. This sample yields about 230,000 clones, of which around four fifths are seen a single time; 2.5% to 3% belongs to the top ten. This TCR came from a woman in her 70s with active or convalescent COVID-19. V gene TRBV9 combines with J gene TRBJ2-5; TRBD1 matches 8 bases. Material: peripheral blood. CDR3 nucleotides: TGTGCCAGCAGCCCCTCCTCACAGGGGGGCCACCAGGCCCAGTACTTC. This codes for CASSPSSQGGHQAQYF.